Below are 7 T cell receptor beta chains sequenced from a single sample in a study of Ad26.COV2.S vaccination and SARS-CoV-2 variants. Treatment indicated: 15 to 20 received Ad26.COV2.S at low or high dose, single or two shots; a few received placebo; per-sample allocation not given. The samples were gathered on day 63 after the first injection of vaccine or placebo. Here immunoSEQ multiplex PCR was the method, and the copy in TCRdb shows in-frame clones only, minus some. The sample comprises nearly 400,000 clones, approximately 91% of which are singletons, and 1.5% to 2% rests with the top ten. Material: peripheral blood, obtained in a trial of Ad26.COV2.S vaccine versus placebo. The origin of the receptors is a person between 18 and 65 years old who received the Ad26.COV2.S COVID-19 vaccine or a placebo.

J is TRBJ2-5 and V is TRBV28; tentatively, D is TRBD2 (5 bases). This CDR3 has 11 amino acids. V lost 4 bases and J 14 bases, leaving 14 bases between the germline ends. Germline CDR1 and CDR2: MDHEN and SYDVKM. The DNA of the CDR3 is TGTGCCAGCAGTTCGGTTGTGGACTTCTACTTC. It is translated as CASSSVVDFYF.

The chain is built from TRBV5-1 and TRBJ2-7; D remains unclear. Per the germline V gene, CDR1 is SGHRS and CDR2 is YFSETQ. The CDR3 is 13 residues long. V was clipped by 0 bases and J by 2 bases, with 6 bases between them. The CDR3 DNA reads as TGCGCCAGCAGCTTGGGGAGAGCCTACGAGCAGTACTTC. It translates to CASSLGRAYEQYF.

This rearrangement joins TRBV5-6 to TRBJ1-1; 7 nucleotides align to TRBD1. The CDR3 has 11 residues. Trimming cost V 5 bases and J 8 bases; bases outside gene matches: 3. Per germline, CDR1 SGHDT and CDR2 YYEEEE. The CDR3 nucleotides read TGTGCCAGCAGGGGACAGAAAGAAGCTTTCTTT. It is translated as CASRGQKEAFF.

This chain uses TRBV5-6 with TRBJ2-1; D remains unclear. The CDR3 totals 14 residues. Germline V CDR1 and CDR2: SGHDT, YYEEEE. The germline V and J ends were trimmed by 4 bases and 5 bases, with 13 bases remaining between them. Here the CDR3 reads CASSTGRVHNEQFF. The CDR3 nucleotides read TGTGCCAGCAGCACGGGCCGCGTACACAATGAGCAGTTCTTC.

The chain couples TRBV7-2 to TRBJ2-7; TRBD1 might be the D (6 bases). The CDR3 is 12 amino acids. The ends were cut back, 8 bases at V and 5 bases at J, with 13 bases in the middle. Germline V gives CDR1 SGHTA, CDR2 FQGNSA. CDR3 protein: CASGTRQDEQYF. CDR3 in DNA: TGTGCCAGCGGGACGAGACAGGACGAGCAGTACTTC.

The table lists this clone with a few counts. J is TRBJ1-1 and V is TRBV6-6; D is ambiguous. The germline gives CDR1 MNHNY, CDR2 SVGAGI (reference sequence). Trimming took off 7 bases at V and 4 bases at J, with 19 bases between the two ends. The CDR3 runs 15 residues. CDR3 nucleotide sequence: TGTGCCAGCATTTTCGATACGGATTTGAGCACTGAAGCTTTCTTT. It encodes CASIFDTDLSTEAFF.

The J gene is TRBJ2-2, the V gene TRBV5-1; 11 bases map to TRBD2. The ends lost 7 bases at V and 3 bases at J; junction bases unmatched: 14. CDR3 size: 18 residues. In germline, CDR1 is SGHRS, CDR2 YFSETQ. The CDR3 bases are TGCGCCAGCCGGACGCACTTGCTAGCGGGAGGACACACCGGGGAGCTGTTTTTT. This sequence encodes CASRTHLLAGGHTGELFF.